The next 21 T cell receptor beta chains were all read from a single sample in a study of T-cell reconstitution after alpha-beta-depleted transplantation in children. The authors prepared the TCRbeta library with unique molecular identifiers. MiXCR, applied by TCRdb to the PCR reads, yields one record per CDR3 protein. The table shows around 370,000 distinct CDR3 sequences, with about 17% occurring only once. The material was PBMCs, mostly from graft donor cells, obtained 360 days after TCRalphabeta/CD19-depleted stem cell transplant. These receptors all come from a male patient aged 2 to 10 who had a stem cell transplant for acute lymphoblastic leukemia, so the T cells may come from the graft donor.

This clonotype was picked up a small number of times. The genes are TRBV7-9 and TRBJ1-6; D call uncertain. With 1 base removed from V and 11 bases from J, the gap between germline ends came to 12 bases. CDR1 is SEHNR, CDR2 FQNEAQ, per germline (reference sequence). The CDR3 is 14 residues long. CDR3 DNA sequence: TGTGCCAGCAGCTTAGACAGCTTCGGGGCACCCCTCCACTTT. Its translation is CASSLDSFGAPLHF.

A few counts support this clonotype. The chain combines TRBV28 with TRBJ2-4, with 9 bases fitting TRBD1. V shed 5 bases and J 5 bases; nucleotides not matched to a gene: 7. The CDR3 runs to 15 residues. Germline assignment: CDR1 MDHEN and CDR2 SYDVKM. The CDR3 DNA follows: TGTGCCAGCAGTCAATGGACAGGGGACGAAAACATTCAGTACTTC. As protein: CASSQWTGDENIQYF.

This chain joins TRBV9 and TRBJ2-5; a possible D gene is TRBD1 (6 bases). The CDR3 length is 14 residues. Germline CDR1 is SGDLS and CDR2 is YYNGEE. Deletions cut 6 bases from V and 2 bases from J, with 14 bases between. CDR3 in amino acids: CASTVGGSQETQYF. The DNA of the CDR3 is TGTGCCAGCACCGTTGGGGGCAGTCAAGAGACCCAGTACTTC.

The V and J genes are TRBV4-2 and TRBJ2-2; D possibly corresponds to TRBD2 (5 bases). Germline assignment: CDR1 LGHNA and CDR2 YNFKEQ. V dropped 2 bases and J dropped 2 bases, with 9 bases sitting between them. CDR3 length: 15 amino acids. CDR3 protein: CASSQRGLNTGELFF. Here the CDR3 DNA reads TGTGCCAGCAGCCAACGGGGTCTAAACACCGGGGAGCTGTTTTTT.

This clonotype was found many times. The chain links TRBV10-3 to TRBJ2-3; the D gene is possibly TRBD2 (7 bases). This CDR3 spans 13 amino acids. V was clipped by 5 bases and J by 9 bases, with 15 bases between them. CDR1 and CDR2 (germline): ENHRY, SYGVKD. The CDR3 region has the DNA TGTGCCATCAGTCAAGGAGGGGGGGTGACGCAGTATTTT. Translated, it gives CAISQGGGVTQYF.

This clonotype was found a few times. CDR3 nucleotides: TGTGCCAGCAGCCAAGAGAGACGGGGTCCAGATACGCAGTATTTT. Translating gives CASSQERRGPDTQYF. J is TRBJ2-3 and V is TRBV4-2; maybe TRBD2 (5 bases). CDR3 length: 15 amino acids. Germline V gene data show CDR1 as LGHNA and CDR2 as YNFKEQ. V was clipped by 0 bases and J by 4 bases, with 11 bases between them.

V usage is TRBV14 and J usage is TRBJ2-3; 11 nucleotides agree with TRBD2. Germline V gene data show CDR1 as SGHDN and CDR2 as FVKESK. V shed 3 bases, J shed 1 base, and the junction held 9 bases outside the gene matches. The CDR3 has 18 residues. In DNA form, the CDR3 reads TGTGCCAGCAGCCACAGGAGAGGGACTAGCGGCCGCACAGATACGCAGTATTTT. Encoded protein: CASSHRRGTSGRTDTQYF.

The CDR3 loop reads CSASSSATQYF. As DNA, the CDR3 is TGCAGTGCTAGTTCCTCAGCTACGCAGTATTTT. The rearrangement uses TRBV20-1 and TRBJ2-3, with no clear D. Germline V CDR1 and CDR2: DFQATT, SNEGSKA (reference sequence). The CDR3 has 11 amino acids. The V end was cut by 3 bases, the J end by 8 bases, with 9 bases between.

The genes are TRBV19 and TRBJ2-2; D remains unclear. V shed 2 bases and J shed 3 bases, with 10 bases lying between them. The CDR3 loop spans 15 amino acids. CDR1 is LNHDA and CDR2 is SQIVND in the germline V gene (reference sequence). Here the CDR3 DNA reads TGTGCCAGTAGTATAAACCCGGGTTACACCGGGGAGCTGTTTTTT. Translated: CASSINPGYTGELFF. Filled out from reference TRBV19 and TRBJ2-2, the complete variable domain reads DGGITQSPKYLFRKEGQNVTLSCEQNLNHDAMYWYRQDPGQGLRLIYYSQIVNDFQKGDIAEGYSVSREKKESFPLTVTSAQKNPTAFYLCASSINPGYTGELFFGEGSRLTVL.

This clonotype has at least ten counts. V is TRBV4-3 and J is TRBJ2-7; D remains unclear. Germline CDR1 is LGHNA and CDR2 is YSLEER. The CDR3 runs 14 residues. Trimming stripped 3 bases from V and 3 bases from J, with 12 bases between. The CDR3 is CASSQDFPGYEQYF. CDR3 nucleotides: TGCGCCAGCAGCCAGGATTTTCCCGGCTACGAGCAGTACTTC.

This chain joins TRBV20-1 and TRBJ1-1; D gene unclear. V was cut by 4 bases and J by 0 bases, with 9 bases left in between. The CDR3 is 13 residues long. Germline values: CDR1 DFQATT, CDR2 SNEGSKA (reference sequence). The CDR3 loop reads CSAMTFLNTEAFF. In DNA form, the CDR3 reads TGCAGTGCTATGACCTTCTTGAACACTGAAGCTTTCTTT.

This clonotype was observed a handful of times. This chain links TRBV4-1 with TRBJ2-2; possible D gene TRBD2, 6 bases. This CDR3 is 17 amino acids long. The germline CDR1 and CDR2 sequences are MGHRA and YSYEKL. V was shortened by 0 bases and J by 4 bases, with 15 bases between the two germline ends. The CDR3 sequence is CASSQEGRGSGTGELFF. Written as DNA, the CDR3 is TGCGCCAGCAGCCAAGAAGGACGTGGTAGCGGCACCGGGGAGCTGTTTTTT.

This chain connects TRBV20-1 to TRBJ2-7, with 8 positions matching TRBD2. Germline CDR1 DFQATT, CDR2 SNEGSKA (reference sequence). V lost 1 base to trimming and J lost 4 bases; unmatched junction nucleotides: 9. The CDR3 spans 15 residues. The CDR3 region has the DNA TGCAGTGCTAGAGGGCCCCCAGCGGGAGTATACGAGCAGTACTTC. Protein sequence: CSARGPPAGVYEQYF.

In its sample, this clonotype was seen a few times. The V and J genes are TRBV28 and TRBJ2-7; the match to TRBD1 covers 7 bases. The length of the CDR3 is 15 residues. V was pared by 6 bases and J by 2 bases, with 10 bases of the junction left unmatched. Germline V gene lookup returns CDR1 MDHEN and CDR2 SYDVKM. The CDR3 region is CASSNPPGQPYEQYF. CDR3 coding DNA: TGTGCCAGCAGCAATCCTCCGGGACAGCCCTACGAGCAGTACTTC.

V is TRBV7-6 and J is TRBJ1-4; 10 nucleotides match TRBD1. Germline CDR1 SGHVS, CDR2 FNYEAQ. The CDR3 is 17 residues long. Trimming took 1 base from V and 6 from J; bases not matched to a gene: 8. CDR3 in amino acids: CASSLGIGGTGDEKLFF. The CDR3 region has the DNA TGTGCCAGCAGCTTAGGGATTGGAGGGACAGGGGATGAAAAACTGTTTTTT.

This clonotype was detected ten times or more. The CDR3 spells CASWGGVVQETQYF. CDR3 sequence (DNA): TGTGCCAGCTGGGGGGGGGTTGTACAAGAGACCCAGTACTTC. The chain recombines TRBV6-5 with TRBJ2-5, with TRBD2 matching over 7 bases. Unmatched junction bases numbered 8, after V lost 8 bases and J lost 2 bases. Looked up from germline, CDR1 is MNHEY and CDR2 is SVGAGI. The CDR3 runs 14 residues.

The chain has TRBV4-3 and TRBJ2-1; 14 bases line up with TRBD2. Germline CDR1 reads LGHNA; CDR2 reads YSLEER. J was trimmed by 2 bases and V by 2 bases; bases with no gene match: 8. This CDR3 region has 19 residues. Here the CDR3 DNA reads TGCGCCAGCAGCCAACGAGGGGGACTAGCGGGAGTCCCCTACAATGAGCAGTTCTTC. Translation gives CASSQRGGLAGVPYNEQFF.

This clonotype was seen only a few times. V usage is TRBV20-1 and J usage is TRBJ2-2; 12 nucleotides align to TRBD2. Losses at the gene ends were 0 bases for V and 0 bases for J; bases not matched to a gene: 8. Germline V gene sequence: CDR1 DFQATT, CDR2 SNEGSKA (reference sequence). CDR3 length: 19 residues. The CDR3 DNA is TGCAGTGCTAGAGAGCGGCTAGCGGGAGGGCCCCCGAACACCGGGGAGCTGTTTTTT. This codes for CSARERLAGGPPNTGELFF.

This clonotype was counted many times. The rearrangement joins TRBV28 to TRBJ2-7; 8 bases are shared with TRBD1. CDR1 and CDR2 (germline): MDHEN, SYDVKM. J gave up 4 bases and V 4 bases, and 6 bases lay outside the gene matches. This CDR3 is built from 14 residues. The CDR3 sequence: CASSWTGILYEQYF. The DNA of the CDR3 is TGTGCCAGCAGTTGGACAGGGATTCTTTACGAGCAGTACTTC.

This clonotype was recorded at least ten times. J is TRBJ2-5 and V is TRBV3-1; 13 bases line up with TRBD2. Germline V CDR1 and CDR2: LGHDT, YNNKEL (reference sequence). The V and J ends lost 0 bases and 3 bases, in that order; junction bases with no gene match: 7. The CDR3 loop spans 18 amino acids. The CDR3 is CASSQEGTSGTFKETQYF. The CDR3 coding sequence is TGTGCCAGCAGCCAAGAGGGGACTAGCGGGACCTTTAAAGAGACCCAGTACTTC.

Ten or more counts support this clonotype. The chain links TRBV6-1 to TRBJ2-3; D is unresolved. In germline, CDR1 is MNHNS, CDR2 SASEGT. The CDR3 loop spans 13 amino acids. Trimming took off 7 bases at V and 2 bases at J, with 10 bases between the two ends. Here the CDR3 reads CASMQPNTDTQYF. CDR3 nucleotides: TGTGCCAGCATGCAACCGAACACAGATACGCAGTATTTT.